The 6 T cell receptor beta chains presented below share a single source sample, sequenced in a study of T cell responses to AZD1222 COVID-19 vaccine (dated by TCRdb to the early 2020s). The sample's time point label, in plain terms: baseline before first vaccination. Library preparation used the immunoSEQ multiplex PCR assay. TCRdb mirrors the immuneACCESS table, restricted to in-frame sequences. Some clones are absent from its copies; in checked studies, under half trace to an unresolved V gene, and the reason for the others is unknown. Within this sample are about 180,000 clones, with over 75% of them counted one time only. The ten largest make up approximately 3% of the sample. The sequencing used peripheral blood, collected on day 0 of AZD1222 vaccination. All receptors derive from an adult in good health.

V usage is TRBV4-3 and J usage is TRBJ2-7, with 7 nucleotides matching TRBD2. The V gene end was trimmed by 2 bases and the J gene end by 2 bases; junction bases not matched to a gene: 6. Germline V gene sequence: CDR1 LGHNA, CDR2 YSLEER. This CDR3 contains 15 residues. The CDR3 reads CASSQSVGGAYEQYF. As DNA, the CDR3 is TGCGCCAGCAGCCAAAGTGTGGGAGGGGCCTACGAGCAGTACTTC.

The chain recombines TRBV18 with TRBJ1-4; D gene uncertain. The germline V gene has CDR1 KGHSH and CDR2 LQKENI. V was pared by 2 bases and J by 7 bases, with 11 bases between. The CDR3 consists of 14 residues. CDR3: CASSPLGTIEKLFF. The CDR3 DNA is TGTGCCAGCTCACCATTAGGAACGATTGAAAAACTGTTTTTT.

J is TRBJ2-5 and V is TRBV3-1 (or the pseudogene TRBV3-2); 9 bases map to TRBD2. This CDR3 is built from 16 residues. After removal of 4 bases from V and 5 bases from J, the junction contained 11 bases not matched to a gene. Germline CDR1 reads LGHDT; CDR2 reads YNNKEL (reference sequence). The CDR3 DNA sequence: TGTGCCAGCAGCCTGTTTGGAGCGGGGGGCTCTGAGACCCAGTACTTC. Amino acids: CASSLFGAGGSETQYF.

Of note for this clone: Germline and junction disagree at one end, which may indicate a read error. J is TRBJ2-3 and V is TRBV6-1, with TRBD2 identical over 9 bases. CDR1 and CDR2 (germline): MNHNS, SASEGT. The CDR3 runs 16 residues. CDR3 loop: CATSGQAGGSTDTQYF. The CDR3 nucleotides are TGTGCCACCAGTGGGCAAGCGGGGGGAAGCACAGATACGCAGTATTTT.

The chain has TRBV11-2 and TRBJ2-7, with a weak D call TRBD1 (5 bases). The CDR3 runs to 15 residues. Trimming removed 1 base from V and 3 bases from J, with 13 bases in between. The germline CDR1 and CDR2 sequences are SGHAT and FQNNGV. CDR3 DNA: TGTGCCAGCAGCTTAGTTCTTTGGCAGGGCTACGAGCAGTACTTC. This sequence encodes CASSLVLWQGYEQYF.

The chain has TRBV7-2 and TRBJ2-7; tentatively, D is TRBD1 (6 bases). Germline V lookup: CDR1 SGHTA, CDR2 FQGNSA. Between the trimmed V and J ends, which lost 4 bases and 2 bases, there was a span of 12 bases. The CDR3 has 14 residues. CDR3 nucleotide sequence: TGTGCCAGCAGCTCCACCAGGGGTCCCTACGAGCAGTACTTC. Protein sequence: CASSSTRGPYEQYF.